The 13 T cell receptor beta chains presented below share a single source sample, sequenced in a study of molecular identifiers for immune sequencing clone quantification. A single record per CDR3 protein comes from TCRdb applying MiXCR to the PCR reads. The table lists about 640,000 distinct CDR3 sequences, nearly 20% of them singletons, with 0.85% to 0.9% in the top ten. Sequencing was done on a sample of naive CD8+ T cells from blood, with Jurkat cell RNA spiked in. Subset denoted: FACS-sorted CD8+CD4-CCR7+CD45RA+ naive T cells. The receptor set was obtained from a human donor in good health. Some libraries in this study had Jurkat cell RNA spiked in.

The sample holds many counts of this clonotype. V gene TRBV7-9 combines with J gene TRBJ2-7; D is ambiguous. Germline loops: CDR1 SEHNR, CDR2 FQNEAQ (reference sequence). The CDR3 consists of 15 residues. V lost 4 bases to trimming and J lost 3 bases, with 16 bases between them. The CDR3 here is CASSSERPHDYEQYF. The CDR3 nucleotides are TGTGCCAGCAGCTCGGAGAGACCTCACGACTACGAGCAGTACTTC.

This chain connects TRBV12-3 or TRBV12-4 to TRBJ2-1; a weak D match, TRBD1 (6 bases). There are 15 residues in the CDR3. With 4 bases removed from V and 4 bases from J, the gap between germline ends came to 14 bases. CDR3 protein: CASSSLTGFYNEQFF. Here the CDR3 DNA reads TGTGCCAGCAGTTCCTTAACAGGGTTTTACAATGAGCAGTTCTTC.

This clonotype was counted a few times. A much larger clone differs from this one at a single base, so this may be a read error. This chain connects TRBV4-3 to TRBJ2-7, with D unclear. The CDR3 has 14 residues. The germline V and J ends were trimmed by 4 bases and 3 bases, with 13 bases remaining between them. Per germline, CDR1 LGHNA and CDR2 YSLEER. CDR3 nucleotide sequence: TGCGCCAGCAGCCTAGGCCCGGTCGTCTACGAGCAGTACTTC. Amino acids: CASSLGPVVYEQYF.

This clonotype was seen ten or more times. V and J are TRBV11-2 and TRBJ2-3; possible D gene TRBD2, 5 bases. This CDR3 is 14 amino acids long. V lost 0 bases, J lost 4 bases, and 8 bases lay in between. CDR1 is SGHAT and CDR2 is FQNNGV in the germline V gene. CDR3 sequence (DNA): TGTGCCAGCAGCTTAGATCCGGGGTCAGATACGCAGTATTTT. This codes for CASSLDPGSDTQYF.

The table lists this clonotype with a few counts. The rearrangement joins TRBV3-1 to TRBJ1-6; D gene uncertain. The V end lost 3 bases, the J end lost 0 bases, and 12 bases lay between the germline ends. This CDR3 contains 17 residues. Germline lookup yields CDR1 LGHDT and CDR2 YNNKEL (reference sequence). The chain's CDR3 is CASSQTGESSYNSPLHF. DNA of the CDR3: TGTGCCAGCAGCCAGACGGGAGAGAGCTCCTATAATTCACCCCTCCACTTT.

In this sample, this clonotype turned up many times. J is TRBJ2-7 and V is TRBV20-1; TRBD2 agrees at 7 bases. Looked up from germline, CDR1 is DFQATT and CDR2 is SNEGSKA (reference sequence). CDR3 length equals 8 residues. V dropped 6 bases and J dropped 13; count of bases not matched to a gene: 3. CDR3 DNA sequence: TGCAGTGCCGGGAGGAACTACTTC. This encodes CSAGRNYF.

The chain has TRBV14 and TRBJ1-6; 9 bases fit TRBD1. Germline lookup yields CDR1 SGHDN and CDR2 FVKESK. The CDR3 runs to 19 residues. With 2 bases clipped from V and 3 bases from J, the junction kept 11 bases outside the gene matches. CDR3 in amino acids: CASSQRRDRVLIYNSPLHF. CDR3 DNA sequence: TGTGCCAGCAGCCAAAGAAGGGACAGGGTCCTGATCTATAATTCACCCCTCCACTTT.

This clonotype came up many times. The chain has TRBV5-1 and TRBJ1-1, with D uncertain. The CDR3 consists of 13 residues. V lost 3 bases and J 8 bases, leaving 14 bases between the germline ends. Germline CDR1 and CDR2: SGHRS and YFSETQ. The CDR3 nucleotides are TGCGCCAGCAGCTCCAGTGGGAGAGGAGAAGCTTTCTTT. Encoded protein: CASSSSGRGEAFF.

About this clonotype: A single base separates this from a much larger clone, so it may be a read error. The chain has TRBV2 and TRBJ1-2; 10 bases line up with TRBD1. Germline CDR1 is SNHLY and CDR2 is FYNNEI. V shed 7 bases and J 9 bases; nucleotides not matched to a gene: 17. The CDR3 contains 16 residues. The CDR3 DNA follows: TGTGCCAGCATTGACCCGGGACAGGGGTTGAGGTATAGCTACACCTTC. This codes for CASIDPGQGLRYSYTF.

For this clonotype: A much larger clone differs by one base, so this may be a read error. The chain recombines TRBV9 with TRBJ1-2, with D perhaps matching TRBD1 (5 bases). The CDR3 is made up of 13 amino acids. CDR1 and CDR2 (germline): SGDLS, YYNGEE. The CDR3 region is CAGSVADSYGYTF. The CDR3 DNA sequence: TGTGCCGGCAGCGTAGCCGACAGCTATGGCTACACCTTC.

The table lists this clonotype with a few counts. The chain couples TRBV13 to TRBJ1-2; 8 nucleotides agree with TRBD1. CDR3 length: 18 residues. V shed 5 bases, J shed 6 bases, and the junction held 20 bases outside the gene matches. Germline V gene data show CDR1 as PRHDT and CDR2 as FYEKMQ (reference sequence). Here the CDR3 DNA reads TGTGCCAGCAGCCTACAGGACAGGGCTCTCCCCCTTGGGGATGGCTACACCTTC. Its translation: CASSLQDRALPLGDGYTF.

This clonotype was counted many times. The chain is built from TRBV29-1 and TRBJ2-7, with D perhaps assigned TRBD1 or TRBD2 (5 bases each). Looked up from germline, CDR1 is SQVTM and CDR2 is ANQGSEA. Trimming left V 1 base short and J 4 bases short, with 11 bases between. CDR3 size: 13 residues. This CDR3 reads CSVEVQGPYEQYF. In nucleotides, the CDR3 is TGCAGCGTTGAAGTGCAGGGACCGTACGAGCAGTACTTC.

This clonotype showed up just a few times. This rearrangement joins TRBV6-5 to TRBJ1-2; D ambiguous. Germline values: CDR1 MNHEY, CDR2 SVGAGI. V lost 2 bases, J lost 1 base, and 5 bases lay in between. The CDR3 sequence is 13 residues long. This CDR3 reads CASSYTFNYGYTF. CDR3 DNA: TGTGCCAGCAGTTACACGTTTAACTATGGCTACACCTTC.